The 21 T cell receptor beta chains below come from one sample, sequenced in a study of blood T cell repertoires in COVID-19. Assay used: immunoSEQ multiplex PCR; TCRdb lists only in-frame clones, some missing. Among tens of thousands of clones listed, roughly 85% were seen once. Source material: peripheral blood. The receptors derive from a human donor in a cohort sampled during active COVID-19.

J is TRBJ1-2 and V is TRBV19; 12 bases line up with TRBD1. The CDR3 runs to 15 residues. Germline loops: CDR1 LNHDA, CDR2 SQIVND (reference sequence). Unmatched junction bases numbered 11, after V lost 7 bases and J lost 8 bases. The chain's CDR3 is CASTSGPGTGGGYTF. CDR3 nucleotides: TGTGCCAGTACCTCGGGTCCCGGGACAGGGGGCGGCTACACCTTC.

CDR3: CASRPGLAGGYEQYF. The CDR3 DNA reads TGTGCCAGCAGACCCGGACTAGCGGGAGGATACGAGCAGTACTTC. The V gene is TRBV3-1 (or the pseudogene TRBV3-2), the J gene TRBJ2-7; 14 bases are a match to TRBD2. Germline V gene data show CDR1 as LGHDT and CDR2 as YNNKEL (reference sequence). The CDR3 spans 15 residues. The V gene end was trimmed by 6 bases and the J gene end by 4 bases; junction bases not matched to a gene: 5.

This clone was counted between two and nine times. The CDR3 loop reads CASSERQLNEQYF. Written as DNA, the CDR3 is TGTGCCAGCAGTGAGCGACAGCTGAACGAGCAGTACTTC. This sequence joins TRBV6-1 and TRBJ2-7, with a tentative D call TRBD1 (5 bases). CDR3 size: 13 residues. The germline CDR1 and CDR2 sequences are MNHNS and SASEGT. V was pared by 3 bases and J by 5 bases, with 11 bases between.

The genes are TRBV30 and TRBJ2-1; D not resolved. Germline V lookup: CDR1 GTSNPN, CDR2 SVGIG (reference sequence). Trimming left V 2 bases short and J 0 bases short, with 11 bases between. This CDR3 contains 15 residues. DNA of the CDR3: TGTGCCTGGAGTCGAGGTGGCCACTCCTACAATGAGCAGTTCTTC. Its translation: CAWSRGGHSYNEQFF.

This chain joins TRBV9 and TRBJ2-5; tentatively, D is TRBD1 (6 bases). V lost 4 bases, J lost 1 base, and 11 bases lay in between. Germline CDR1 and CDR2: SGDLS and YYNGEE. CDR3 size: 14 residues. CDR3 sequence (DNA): TGTGCCAGCAGCCCCACAGGGATCCAAGAGACCCAGTACTTC. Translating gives CASSPTGIQETQYF.

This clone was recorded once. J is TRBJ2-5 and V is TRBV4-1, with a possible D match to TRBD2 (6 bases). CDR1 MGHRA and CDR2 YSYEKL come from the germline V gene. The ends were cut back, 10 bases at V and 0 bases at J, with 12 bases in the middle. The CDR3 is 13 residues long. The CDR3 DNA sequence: TGCGCCACCGCCCGGGGGAACCAAGAGACCCAGTACTTC. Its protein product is CATARGNQETQYF.

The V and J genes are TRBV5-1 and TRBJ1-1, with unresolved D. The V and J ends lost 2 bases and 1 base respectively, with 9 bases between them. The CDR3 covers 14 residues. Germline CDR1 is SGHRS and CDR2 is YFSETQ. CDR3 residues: CASSLEGRNTEAFF. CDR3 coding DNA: TGCGCCAGCAGCTTAGAGGGCAGGAACACTGAAGCTTTCTTT.

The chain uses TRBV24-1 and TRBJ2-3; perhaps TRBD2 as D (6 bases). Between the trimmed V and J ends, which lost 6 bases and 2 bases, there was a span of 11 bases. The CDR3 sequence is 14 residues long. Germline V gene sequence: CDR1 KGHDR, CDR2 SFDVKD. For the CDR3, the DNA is TGTGCCACCAGTACGACTAGAGACACAGATACGCAGTATTTT. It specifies CATSTTRDTDTQYF.

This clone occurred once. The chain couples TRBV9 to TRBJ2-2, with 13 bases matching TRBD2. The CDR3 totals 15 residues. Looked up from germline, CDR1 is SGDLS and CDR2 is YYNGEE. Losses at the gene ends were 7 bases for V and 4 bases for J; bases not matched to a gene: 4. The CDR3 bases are TGTGCCAGCGCCGGGACTAGCGGGACCACCGGGGAGCTGTTTTTT. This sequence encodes CASAGTSGTTGELFF.

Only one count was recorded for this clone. CDR3 coding DNA: TGTGCCAGCAGCTTCAGGGGGGCAGAGACCCAGTACTTC. Amino acid sequence: CASSFRGAETQYF. The chain links TRBV5-6 to TRBJ2-5, with a tentative D call TRBD1 (7 bases). The CDR3 runs to 13 residues. Trimming removed 2 bases from V and 4 bases from J, with 9 bases in between. Per germline, CDR1 SGHDT and CDR2 YYEEEE.

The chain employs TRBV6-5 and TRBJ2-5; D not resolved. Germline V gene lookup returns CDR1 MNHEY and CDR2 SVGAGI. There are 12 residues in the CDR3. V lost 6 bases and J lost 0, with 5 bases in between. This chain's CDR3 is CASRAYQETQYF. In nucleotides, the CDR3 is TGTGCCAGCAGAGCTTACCAAGAGACCCAGTACTTC.

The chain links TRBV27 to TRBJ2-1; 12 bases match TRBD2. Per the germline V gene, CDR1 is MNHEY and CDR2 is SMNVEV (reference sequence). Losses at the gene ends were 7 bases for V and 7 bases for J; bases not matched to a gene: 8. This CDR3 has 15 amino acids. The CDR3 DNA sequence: TGTGCCAGCACCCTTCTAGCGGGAGGGGGTAATGAGCAGTTCTTC. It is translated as CASTLLAGGGNEQFF.

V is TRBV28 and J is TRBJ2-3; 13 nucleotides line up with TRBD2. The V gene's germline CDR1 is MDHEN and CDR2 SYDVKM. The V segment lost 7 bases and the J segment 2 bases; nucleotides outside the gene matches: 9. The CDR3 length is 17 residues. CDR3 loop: CASTTSGRRINTDTQYF. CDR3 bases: TGTGCCAGCACGACTAGCGGGAGGCGCATCAACACAGATACGCAGTATTTT.

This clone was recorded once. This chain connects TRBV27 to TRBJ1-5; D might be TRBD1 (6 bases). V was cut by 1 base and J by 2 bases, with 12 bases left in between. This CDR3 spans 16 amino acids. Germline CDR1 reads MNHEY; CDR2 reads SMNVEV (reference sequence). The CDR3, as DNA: TGTGCCAGCAGTTTATTGGCAGGGGTCGGCAATCAGCCCCAGCATTTT. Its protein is CASSLLAGVGNQPQHF.

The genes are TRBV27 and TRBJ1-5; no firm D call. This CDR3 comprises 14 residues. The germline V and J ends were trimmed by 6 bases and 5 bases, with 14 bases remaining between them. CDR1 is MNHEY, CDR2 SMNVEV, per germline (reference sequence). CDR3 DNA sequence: TGTGCCAGCAGGGCGGGGAGGTATGATCAGCCCCAGCATTTT. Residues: CASRAGRYDQPQHF.

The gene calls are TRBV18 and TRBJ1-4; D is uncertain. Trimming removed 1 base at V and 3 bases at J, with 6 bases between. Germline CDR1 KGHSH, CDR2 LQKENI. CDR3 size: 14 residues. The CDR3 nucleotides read TGTGCCAGCTCACCACTACACCCTAATGAAAAACTGTTTTTT. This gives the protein CASSPLHPNEKLFF.

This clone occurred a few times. CDR3 DNA: TGCGCCAGCAGCCAAGGGGGGGAGACTTACAATGAGCAGTTCTTC. It encodes CASSQGGETYNEQFF. The chain has TRBV4-3 and TRBJ2-1; possible D gene TRBD2, 6 bases. Trimming pared 1 base from V and 4 bases from J, leaving 11 bases between. Germline CDR1 and CDR2: LGHNA and YSLEER. This CDR3 region has 15 residues.

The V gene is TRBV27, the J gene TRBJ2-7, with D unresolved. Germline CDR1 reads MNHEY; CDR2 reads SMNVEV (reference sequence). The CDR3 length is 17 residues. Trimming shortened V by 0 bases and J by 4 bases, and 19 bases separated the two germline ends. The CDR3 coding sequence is TGTGCCAGCAGTTTATCCCCGGTAGTTTTTTCTCCTTACGAGCAGTACTTC. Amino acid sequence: CASSLSPVVFSPYEQYF.

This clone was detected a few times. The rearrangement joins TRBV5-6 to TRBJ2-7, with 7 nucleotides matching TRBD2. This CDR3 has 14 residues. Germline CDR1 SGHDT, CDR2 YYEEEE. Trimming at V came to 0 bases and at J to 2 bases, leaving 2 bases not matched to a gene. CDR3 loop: CASSLAGGAYEQYF. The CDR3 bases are TGTGCCAGCAGCTTGGCGGGAGGCGCCTACGAGCAGTACTTC.

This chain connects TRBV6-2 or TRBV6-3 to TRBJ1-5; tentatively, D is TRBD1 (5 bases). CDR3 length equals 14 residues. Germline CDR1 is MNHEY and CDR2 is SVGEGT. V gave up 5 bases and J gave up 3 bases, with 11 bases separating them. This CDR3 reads CASSPGGSNQPQHF. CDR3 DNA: TGTGCCAGCAGTCCCGGGGGATCCAATCAGCCCCAGCATTTT.

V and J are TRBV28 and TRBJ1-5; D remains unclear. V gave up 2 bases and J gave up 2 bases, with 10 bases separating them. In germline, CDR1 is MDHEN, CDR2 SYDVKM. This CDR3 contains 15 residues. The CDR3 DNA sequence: TGTGCCAGCAGTTTAGGGAGACATGGCAATCAGCCCCAGCATTTT. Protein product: CASSLGRHGNQPQHF.